The 32 T cell receptor beta chains given below trace back to one sample, sequenced in a study of blood T cell repertoires in COVID-19. TCRdb keeps only in-frame clones here, not all; method: immunoSEQ multiplex PCR. There are roughly 190,000 clones in the sample; around 86% occur only once, and roughly 7% lies in the top ten. Sequencing was carried out using peripheral blood. The receptors come from a woman aged 80 or over in a cohort sampled during active or convalescent COVID-19.

The chain has TRBV7-9 and TRBJ2-1; 9 positions match TRBD2. CDR1 SEHNR and CDR2 FQNEAQ come from the germline V gene (reference sequence). The CDR3 spans 14 residues. J lost 10 bases, V lost 5 bases, and 9 bases had no gene match. CDR3 residues: CASSLLAGTSEQFF. The CDR3 DNA is TGTGCCAGCAGCCTTCTAGCGGGGACCTCGGAGCAGTTCTTC.

J is TRBJ2-7 and V is TRBV30, with a weak D call TRBD2 (6 bases). This CDR3 spans 13 amino acids. The germline V gene encodes CDR1 GTSNPN and CDR2 SVGIG (reference sequence). V lost 1 base, J lost 4 bases, and 11 bases lay in between. The chain's CDR3 is CAWSAHGGYEQYV. CDR3 coding DNA: TGTGCCTGGAGTGCCCATGGGGGGTACGAGCAGTACGTC.

The J gene is TRBJ1-1, the V gene TRBV11-2, with 8 bases lining up with TRBD1. Germline assignment: CDR1 SGHAT and CDR2 FQNNGV. J gave up 6 bases and V 4 bases, and 10 bases lay outside the gene matches. This CDR3 is 15 amino acids long. The CDR3: CASSSLRGLRAEAFF. The CDR3 DNA reads TGTGCCAGCAGCTCACTCAGGGGGCTGAGGGCTGAAGCTTTCTTT.

V gene TRBV6-1 combines with J gene TRBJ2-7, with 10 positions matching TRBD1. The CDR3 totals 16 residues. Per germline, CDR1 MNHNS and CDR2 SASEGT. V dropped 1 base and J dropped 4; count of bases not matched to a gene: 7. In DNA form, the CDR3 reads TGTGCCAGCAGTGAAGTTGGGACAGGGGTGTGGTACGAGCAGTACTTC. This translates into CASSEVGTGVWYEQYF.

The count of this clone is one. The chain carries TRBV5-6 and TRBJ1-5; no definite D call. V lost 4 bases, J lost 0 bases, and 5 bases lay in between. Germline V gives CDR1 SGHDT, CDR2 YYEEEE. The CDR3 is made up of 13 amino acids. In DNA, the CDR3 is TGTGCCAGCAGCCAGTTTAGCAATCAGCCCCAGCATTTT. It encodes CASSQFSNQPQHF. Using reference TRBV5-6 and TRBJ1-5 for the parts outside the CDR3, the full variable domain is DAGVTQSPTHLIKTRGQQVTLRCSPKSGHDTVSWYQQALGQGPQFIFQYYEEEERQRGNFPDRFSGHQFPNYSSELNVNALLLGDSALYLCASSQFSNQPQHFGDGTRLSIL.

This CDR3 reads CAIGGHSTDTQYF. CDR3 nucleotides: TGTGCCATCGGGGGACATAGCACAGATACGCAGTATTTT. The chain is built from TRBV10-3 and TRBJ2-3; the D gene is possibly TRBD1 (6 bases). V was shortened by 8 bases and J by 0 bases, with 9 bases between the two germline ends. The CDR3 runs to 13 residues. The germline V gene has CDR1 ENHRY and CDR2 SYGVKD.

The V gene is TRBV24-1, the J gene TRBJ2-3, with 9 bases that match TRBD2. CDR1 and CDR2 from the germline V gene are KGHDR and SFDVKD. The CDR3 loop spans 18 amino acids. J gave up 5 bases and V 3 bases, and 14 bases lay outside the gene matches. CDR3 amino acids: CATSDPPSGRPRGDTQYF. In DNA form, the CDR3 reads TGTGCCACCAGTGATCCGCCGAGCGGGAGGCCACGGGGAGATACGCAGTATTTT.

This rearrangement joins TRBV5-1 to TRBJ2-5; the D is unclear. Germline-derived CDR1 and CDR2 are SGHRS and YFSETQ. CDR3 length: 15 residues. V shed 0 bases and J shed 5 bases, with 14 bases lying between them. The CDR3 region is CASSLEESGAETQYF. CDR3 nucleotide sequence: TGCGCCAGCAGCTTGGAGGAGTCCGGAGCGGAGACCCAGTACTTC.

This clone appeared a few times. This sequence joins TRBV6-4 and TRBJ2-2, with D unclear. Between the trimmed V and J ends, which lost 3 bases and 0 bases, there was a span of 11 bases. This CDR3 is built from 16 residues. The germline V gene has CDR1 MRHNA and CDR2 SNTAGT. CDR3 coding DNA: TGTGCCAGCAGTGAGTTTGAGAGCACGAACACCGGGGAGCTGTTTTTT. Translated: CASSEFESTNTGELFF.

This sequence joins TRBV5-4 and TRBJ1-6; D may be TRBD1 (5 bases). The V and J ends lost 3 bases and 10 bases respectively, with 14 bases between them. This CDR3 is built from 14 residues. CDR1 is SGHNT and CDR2 is YYREEE in the germline V gene (reference sequence). The CDR3 here is CASSSARAQSPLHF. CDR3 coding DNA: TGTGCCAGCAGCTCTGCCAGGGCGCAGTCACCCCTCCACTTT.

The rearrangement links TRBV9 to TRBJ1-3; TRBD1 is a possible D gene (5 bases). This CDR3 has 14 residues. Trimming took 0 bases from V and 6 from J, leaving 10 bases between them. Germline loops: CDR1 SGDLS, CDR2 YYNGEE. The CDR3, as DNA: TGTGCCAGCAGCGTAGGGGGCGAATTAAACACCATATATTTT. Translation gives CASSVGGELNTIYF. The full variable domain, its missing parts supplied by reference TRBV9 and TRBJ1-3, is DSGVTQTPKHLITATGQRVTLRCSPRSGDLSVYWYQQSLDQGLQFLIQYYNGEERAKGNILERFSAQQFPDLHSELNLSSLELGDSALYFCASSVGGELNTIYFGEGSWLTVV.

The genes are TRBV5-5 and TRBJ1-2; D uncertain. From germline, CDR1 is SGHKS and CDR2 YYEKEE (reference sequence). The CDR3 length is 14 residues. The V and J ends lost 0 bases and 2 bases respectively, with 8 bases between them. The CDR3 DNA sequence: TGTGCCAGCAGCTTGGGTGGTCAGAACTATGGCTACACCTTC. It codes for CASSLGGQNYGYTF.

The chain couples TRBV18 to TRBJ2-7; D unresolved. The ends were cut back, 6 bases at V and 0 bases at J, with 15 bases in the middle. CDR3 length equals 15 residues. Germline CDR1 reads KGHSH; CDR2 reads LQKENI. The CDR3 here is CASSPGASGSYEQYF. The CDR3 DNA sequence: TGTGCCAGCTCCCCGGGTGCCTCGGGCTCCTACGAGCAGTACTTC.

V usage is TRBV4-1 and J usage is TRBJ2-7; 7 bases line up with TRBD2. CDR3 length: 15 amino acids. Germline loops: CDR1 MGHRA, CDR2 YSYEKL. The V and J ends lost 2 bases and 2 bases, in that order; junction bases with no gene match: 6. CDR3 nucleotide sequence: TGCGCCAGCAGCCAAAACATAGGGACTACCTACGAGCAGTACGTC. It is translated as CASSQNIGTTYEQYV.

The chain is built from TRBV9 and TRBJ2-1; 9 bases are shared with TRBD2. Germline V gene data show CDR1 as SGDLS and CDR2 as YYNGEE. This CDR3 is built from 14 residues. The V segment lost 0 bases and the J segment 9 bases; nucleotides outside the gene matches: 4. CDR3 protein: CASSVGGLAGEQFF. The CDR3, as DNA: TGTGCCAGCAGCGTAGGGGGACTAGCAGGTGAGCAGTTCTTC.

The genes are TRBV5-1 and TRBJ2-7, with D tentatively TRBD1 (5 bases). CDR1 and CDR2 from the germline V gene are SGHRS and YFSETQ. The V end was cut by 4 bases, the J end by 5 bases, with 19 bases between. CDR3 length: 15 residues. For the CDR3, the DNA is TGCGCCAGCAGCCACTTCCAGGGTACCGGCCACGAGCAGTACTTC. As protein: CASSHFQGTGHEQYF.

The chain employs TRBV15 and TRBJ2-7, with D hard to call. Germline-derived CDR1 and CDR2 are LNHNV and YYDKDF (reference sequence). This CDR3 contains 16 residues. V lost 8 bases and J 2 bases, leaving 22 bases between the germline ends. As DNA, the CDR3 is TGTGCCACCCCTAAAGGTAGAGGCCTACGACCCTACGAGCAGTACGTC. This translates into CATPKGRGLRPYEQYV.

This clone was counted many times. The V call is TRBV19, the J call TRBJ2-3; 8 nucleotides match TRBD1. Germline V lookup: CDR1 LNHDA, CDR2 SQIVND (reference sequence). The CDR3 sequence is 14 residues long. J lost 1 base, V lost 7 bases, and 4 bases had no gene match. The chain's CDR3 is CASTTGQGTDTQYF. In DNA form, the CDR3 reads TGTGCCAGTACCACGGGACAGGGCACAGATACGCAGTATTTT.

The chain joins TRBV19 to TRBJ2-1; maybe TRBD2 (5 bases). With 6 bases removed from V and 4 bases from J, the gap between germline ends came to 10 bases. Germline loops: CDR1 LNHDA, CDR2 SQIVND (reference sequence). This CDR3 comprises 13 residues. The CDR3 coding sequence is TGTGCCAGTAGGAGGTCGGGATACAATGAGCAGTTCTTC. Translation: CASRRSGYNEQFF. The entire variable domain, with the rest obtained from reference TRBV19 and TRBJ2-1, is as follows: DGGITQSPKYLFRKEGQNVTLSCEQNLNHDAMYWYRQDPGQGLRLIYYSQIVNDFQKGDIAEGYSVSREKKESFPLTVTSAQKNPTAFYLCASRRSGYNEQFFGPGTRLTVL.

The chain has TRBV5-6 and TRBJ1-5; TRBD1 aligns across 9 bases. The CDR3 loop spans 19 amino acids. The V and J ends lost 6 bases and 2 bases, in that order; junction bases with no gene match: 18. In germline, CDR1 is SGHDT, CDR2 YYEEEE. The CDR3 spells CASTFPGQGSQGGNQPQHF. In DNA, the CDR3 is TGTGCCAGCACCTTTCCGGGACAGGGAAGCCAAGGGGGCAATCAGCCCCAGCATTTT. The full variable domain, with the rest looked up from reference TRBV5-6 and TRBJ1-5, is DAGVTQSPTHLIKTRGQQVTLRCSPKSGHDTVSWYQQALGQGPQFIFQYYEEEERQRGNFPDRFSGHQFPNYSSELNVNALLLGDSALYLCASTFPGQGSQGGNQPQHFGDGTRLSIL.

V gene TRBV5-5 combines with J gene TRBJ1-4; 7 bases match TRBD1. From germline, CDR1 is SGHKS and CDR2 YYEKEE (reference sequence). V lost 0 bases to trimming and J lost 5 bases; unmatched junction nucleotides: 1. The CDR3 is 14 residues long. DNA for the CDR3: TGTGCCAGCAGCTTGGGCAGGGGGAATGAAAAACTGTTTTTT. Translating it yields CASSLGRGNEKLFF.

V is TRBV11-2 and J is TRBJ2-5; D perhaps matches TRBD2 (6 bases). Germline V CDR1 and CDR2: SGHAT, FQNNGV. CDR3 length: 15 residues. V lost 2 bases to trimming and J lost 7 bases, with 17 bases between them. The CDR3 is CASSLNSGEWGTQYF. CDR3 nucleotides: TGTGCCAGCAGCTTAAATTCGGGGGAATGGGGGACCCAGTACTTC.

The chain employs TRBV12-5 and TRBJ1-2; 11 nucleotides agree with TRBD1. Germline CDR1 and CDR2: LGHNT and FRNRAP. J gave up 7 bases and V 6 bases, and 4 bases lay outside the gene matches. The CDR3 is made up of 13 amino acids. In nucleotides, the CDR3 is TGTGCTAGTGGCCGGACAGGGGGCGGTGGCTACACCTTC. It is translated as CASGRTGGGGYTF. The full variable domain, rest sourced from reference TRBV12-5 and TRBJ1-2, is DARVTQTPRHKVTEMGQEVTMRCQPILGHNTVFWYRQTMMQGLELLAYFRNRAPLDDSGMPKDRFSAEMPDATLATLKIQPSEPRDSAVYFCASGRTGGGGYTFGSGTRLTVV.

The V gene is TRBV3-1 (or the pseudogene TRBV3-2), the J gene TRBJ1-1, with D possibly matching TRBD1 (6 bases). The CDR3 spans 14 residues. The V end was cut by 4 bases, the J end by 3 bases, with 12 bases between. Per germline, CDR1 LGHDT and CDR2 YNNKEL (reference sequence). Written as DNA, the CDR3 is TGTGCCAGCAGCCCACGACAGGCCCACACTGAAGCTTTCTTT. This codes for CASSPRQAHTEAFF.

This chain links TRBV12-3 or TRBV12-4 with TRBJ1-2, with TRBD1 matching over 10 bases. The CDR3 length is 13 residues. Germline trimming cut 4 bases from V and 6 bases from J; bases unmatched to any gene: 2. CDR3 sequence reads: CASSSGQGNGYTF. CDR3 nucleotide sequence: TGTGCCAGCAGTTCGGGACAGGGGAATGGCTACACCTTC.

This chain connects TRBV6-2 or TRBV6-3 to TRBJ2-6; D may be TRBD2 (6 bases). Germline V lookup: CDR1 MNHEY, CDR2 SVGEGT. V was clipped by 6 bases and J by 0 bases, with 9 bases between them. The CDR3 runs to 15 residues. In DNA, the CDR3 is TGTGCCAGCAGCCACGGGGGCTCTGGGGCCAACGTCCTGACTTTC. This sequence encodes CASSHGGSGANVLTF.

V is TRBV3-1 (or the pseudogene TRBV3-2) and J is TRBJ1-1; TRBD1 matches at 8 bases. The length of the CDR3 is 14 residues. V lost 6 bases and J lost 1; bases outside the gene matches: 4. Per germline, CDR1 LGHDT and CDR2 YNNKEL (reference sequence). CDR3 residues: CASRTGASNTEAFF. The CDR3, as DNA: TGTGCCAGCAGGACAGGGGCCTCGAACACTGAAGCTTTCTTT.

The chain is built from TRBV5-1 and TRBJ2-5; 11 positions match TRBD2. This CDR3 region has 15 residues. Germline assignment: CDR1 SGHRS and CDR2 YFSETQ. Trimming cost V 4 bases and J 5 bases; bases outside gene matches: 7. This CDR3 reads CASSATSGKPETQYF. The CDR3 coding sequence is TGCGCCAGCAGCGCGACTAGCGGGAAGCCGGAGACCCAGTACTTC.

The chain joins TRBV5-1 to TRBJ2-7; D is unresolved. CDR3 size: 13 residues. Looked up from germline, CDR1 is SGHRS and CDR2 is YFSETQ. The ends were cut back, 0 bases at V and 6 bases at J, with 10 bases in the middle. CDR3 nucleotide sequence: TGCGCCAGCAGCTTGGAGGCAGGTATCGAGCAGTACTTC. This codes for CASSLEAGIEQYF.

The chain couples TRBV11-3 to TRBJ2-1, with 11 bases that match TRBD2. This CDR3 has 16 amino acids. Trimming took 4 bases from V and 8 from J; bases not matched to a gene: 10. The V gene's germline CDR1 is SGHNT and CDR2 YENEEA. The CDR3: CASSYRKTSGVDEQFF. In nucleotides, the CDR3 is TGTGCCAGCAGCTACCGAAAGACTAGCGGGGTCGATGAGCAGTTCTTC.

The chain couples TRBV4-1 to TRBJ2-1; TRBD1 matches 7 bases. CDR1 is MGHRA, CDR2 YSYEKL, per germline. Trimming took 1 base from V and 12 from J; bases not matched to a gene: 6. CDR3 size: 13 residues. The CDR3 DNA is TGCGCCAGCAGCCAAGTTGACAGGGTCCGGCAGTTCTTC. This sequence encodes CASSQVDRVRQFF.

The rearrangement links TRBV10-3 to TRBJ2-5; D perhaps matches TRBD2 (5 bases). The CDR3 has 11 amino acids. The germline CDR1 and CDR2 sequences are ENHRY and SYGVKD. Trimming left V 11 bases short and J 2 bases short, with 9 bases between. CDR3 sequence reads: CASGSQETQYF. CDR3 nucleotide sequence: TGTGCCTCGGGGAGTCAAGAGACCCAGTACTTC.